These T cell receptor beta chains were read from a single sample in a study of early T cells in non-severe SARS-CoV-2 infection. MiXCR, run by TCRdb on the 5' RACE reads, gives a single entry per CDR3 protein. The data show about 30,000 distinct CDR3 sequences, with about 5.8% seen just once and around 24% held by the top ten. Sequencing input: whole blood. These receptors were obtained from an adult who was a healthcare worker with PCR-confirmed SARS-CoV-2 infection or an uninfected control (not recorded which). CDR3s include the opening cysteine and the closing phenylalanine or tryptophan. D genes are given only for firm matches. A row's size may be missing; if present it is once, few, many or a size class.

>TRBD2|TRBV12-3/TRBV12-4|TRBJ2-4|-
TGTGCCAGCAGTTTTTACGGTAGCGGGACAGCCAAAAACATTCAGTACTTC
CASSFYGSGTAKNIQYF
>-|TRBV10-3|TRBJ2-3|many
TGTGCCATCAGTCGTGGGAACGGCCACACAGATACGCAGTATTTT
CAISRGNGHTDTQYF
>TRBD1|TRBV7-9|TRBJ2-5|few
TGTGCCAGCAGCCTCGGGACAGCGGAGACCCAGTACTTC
CASSLGTAETQYF
>-|TRBV20-1|TRBJ2-1|many
TGCAGTGCTAGAGATCAACGGAATGAGCAGTTCTTC
CSARDQRNEQFF
>TRBD1|TRBV20-1|TRBJ2-7|-
TGCAGTGCTAGAGATCTGGACAGGGGGCAACACGAGCAGTACTTC
CSARDLDRGQHEQYF
>-|TRBV4-1|TRBJ2-1|many
TGCGCCAGCAGCCTCCCTGCCCACAATGAGCAGTTCTTC
CASSLPAHNEQFF
>-|TRBV4-2|TRBJ2-2|few
TGTGCCAGCAGCCAAAACAGGAACACCGGGGAGCTGTTTTTT
CASSQNRNTGELFF
>TRBD2|TRBV20-1|TRBJ2-1|medium-sized
TGCAGTGCTAGTAAGGTAGCGGGAGGGAATAATGAGCAGTTCTTC
CSASKVAGGNNEQFF
>TRBD2|TRBV20-1|TRBJ2-3|many
TGCAGTGCTATAATCGGAGCAGCGGGGGGGCAGTATTTT
CSAIIGAAGGQYF
>-|TRBV11-2|TRBJ2-7|-
TGTGCCAGCAGCTTACCCGGGCCCTCCTACGAGCAGTACTTC
CASSLPGPSYEQYF
>TRBD2|TRBV3-1|TRBJ2-1|many
TGTGCCAGCAGCCCTCGTAGATTAGCGGGCCCTTACAATGAGCAGTTCTTC
CASSPRRLAGPYNEQFF
>TRBD1|TRBV5-1|TRBJ1-4|few
TGCGCCAGCAGCTCGGGACAGGGAAATGAAAAACTGTTTTTT
CASSSGQGNEKLFF
>-|TRBV10-3|TRBJ2-1|many
TGTGCCATCAGTGAGCCTCGGACTATCAACAATGAGCAGTTCTTC
CAISEPRTINNEQFF
>-|TRBV11-2|TRBJ1-1|many
TGTGCCAGCAGCGCGCAAACAGGGTCTGAAGCTTTCTTT
CASSAQTGSEAFF
>-|TRBV11-2|TRBJ1-1|many
TGTGCCAGCAGCTTACCGGGACAAATCACTGAAGCTTTCTTT
CASSLPGQITEAFF
>-|TRBV7-9|TRBJ1-1|-
TGTGCCAGCAGCTTAAGGCGTGGGACTGAAGCTTTCTTT
CASSLRRGTEAFF
>-|TRBV2|TRBJ1-4|many
TGTGCCAGCAAGAGGGTTGGTGAAAAACTGTTTTTT
CASKRVGEKLFF
>-|TRBV28|TRBJ2-5|many
TGTGCCAGCAGGTCCCTTCTAAACGGGGTCTACCAAGAGACCCAGTACTTC
CASRSLLNGVYQETQYF
>-|TRBV5-1|TRBJ2-1|many
TGCGCCAGCAGCTTGGGGGGAGCCAATATCAACAATGAGCAGTTCTTC
CASSLGGANINNEQFF
>TRBD1|TRBV4-2|TRBJ1-1|few
TGTGCCAGCAGCCAAGAAGGAGGGGGCATCACTGAAGCTTTCTTT
CASSQEGGGITEAFF
>-|TRBV5-4|TRBJ2-1|many
TGTGCCAGCAGCTTGGTGCAGGGGAGGTTTAATGAGCAGTTCTTC
CASSLVQGRFNEQFF
>-|TRBV20-1|TRBJ2-7|many
TGCAGTGCCCACAACCTATGGGACATATATGTATACGAGCAGTACTTC
CSAHNLWDIYVYEQYF
>-|TRBV29-1|TRBJ1-2|many
TGCAGCGTTCGGTCTCTGAACTATGGCTACACCTTC
CSVRSLNYGYTF
>TRBD2|TRBV15|TRBJ2-1|many
TGTGCCACCAGCAGACCTAGCGGGAGCTTCAATGAGCAGTTCTTC
CATSRPSGSFNEQFF
>-|TRBV11-2|TRBJ1-1|many
TGTGCCAGCAGAAACTCCGGGAGCACTGAAGCTTTCTTT
CASRNSGSTEAFF
>TRBD1|TRBV6-5|TRBJ2-1|many
TGTGCCAGCAGTTACGGGACAGGTTGGAATGAGCAGTTCTTC
CASSYGTGWNEQFF
>-|TRBV7-9|TRBJ2-1|many
TGTGCCAGCATTGAAACCTTTTACAATGAGCAGTTCTTC
CASIETFYNEQFF
>-|TRBV6-1|TRBJ2-7|-
TGTGCCAGCATTCGTACGGGACGCCGTTCCCCCTACGAGCAGTACTTC
CASIRTGRRSPYEQYF
>-|TRBV5-1|TRBJ1-1|many
TGCGCCAGCAGGCCCGGGACGGCCCGTGGAACTGAAGCTTTCTTT
CASRPGTARGTEAFF
>-|TRBV3-1|TRBJ2-1|many
TGTGCCAGCAGCCCGACATCCTACAATGAGCAGTTCTTC
CASSPTSYNEQFF
>TRBD2|TRBV20-1|TRBJ2-3|many
TGCAGTGCTAGTAGCGGGGCGGGCACAGATACGCAGTATTTT
CSASSGAGTDTQYF
>-|TRBV4-3|TRBJ1-1|many
TGCGCCAGCAGCCAAGGACAAGAGAACACTGAAGCTTTCTTT
CASSQGQENTEAFF
>TRBD2|TRBV12-3/TRBV12-4|TRBJ2-1|many
TGTGCCAGCACCTCAGCGGGAGGGCCAGGTGAGCAGTTCTTC
CASTSAGGPGEQFF
>-|TRBV18|TRBJ2-7|few
TGTGCCAGCTCACCGGGGGCGCTCTACGAGCAGTACTTC
CASSPGALYEQYF
>-|TRBV6-2/TRBV6-3|TRBJ1-1|many
TGTGCCAGCAGGAGGGTCGGCCGGGGAGCTGAAGCTTTCTTT
CASRRVGRGAEAFF
>-|TRBV27|TRBJ2-3|many
TGTGCCAGCAGTCCACCGCTCAAGAACGCAGGGTTCTGGAGCCTCTGGGCCACAGATACGCAGTATTTT
CASSPPLKNAGFWSLWATDTQYF
>TRBD2|TRBV4-3|TRBJ2-7|few
TGCGCCAGCAGCCAAGATAGCCTAGCGGGGGGGCGCGAGCAGTACTTC
CASSQDSLAGGREQYF
>TRBD1|TRBV7-9|TRBJ2-1|many
TGTGCCAGCAGCGTGACAGGGTACAATGAGCAGTTCTTC
CASSVTGYNEQFF
>-|TRBV28|TRBJ2-6|-
TGTGCCAGCAGACGGGACACCACCTCTGGGGCCAACGTCCTGACTTTC
CASRRDTTSGANVLTF
>-|TRBV7-2|TRBJ2-5|many
TGTGCCAGCAGCTTTTGGCAGGAGACCCAGTACTTC
CASSFWQETQYF
>TRBD2|TRBV9|TRBJ2-1|many
TGTGCCAGCAGCTCAGAGACTAGCGGGAGAGTAAATGAGCAGTTCTTC
CASSSETSGRVNEQFF
>TRBD2|TRBV12-3/TRBV12-4|TRBJ2-1|few
TGTGCCAGCAGTTTACTTAACGTGGGCCGGGAGGGTGAGCAGTTCTTC
CASSLLNVGREGEQFF
>-|TRBV11-1|TRBJ1-1|few
TGTGCCAGCAGCCCCAGACAGTTCGGGAACACTGAAGCTTTCTTT
CASSPRQFGNTEAFF
>-|TRBV9|TRBJ1-3|many
TGTGCCAGCAGCGTAGACAGCTACCGCTCTGGAAACACCATATATTTT
CASSVDSYRSGNTIYF
>-|TRBV27|TRBJ2-3|few
TGTGCCAGCAGTTTAATAGTGACATCTACGCAGTATTTT
CASSLIVTSTQYF
>TRBD2|TRBV30|TRBJ2-7|many
TGTGCCTGGAGCGATCAGGGAGGGAGCGAGCAGTACTTC
CAWSDQGGSEQYF
>-|TRBV19|TRBJ1-2|many
TGTGCCACTACCCAGGGACAAAAGGACTATGGCTACACCTTC
CATTQGQKDYGYTF
>-|TRBV20-1|TRBJ2-1|many
TGCAGTGCTAGAGATCCAGGGACATACTCCTACAATGAGCAGTTCTTC
CSARDPGTYSYNEQFF
>-|TRBV14|TRBJ1-1|many
TGTGCCAGCAGCCAAGCGGGGGCCCTGAACACTGAAGCTTTCTTT
CASSQAGALNTEAFF
>-|TRBV5-4|TRBJ2-7|many
TGTGCCAGCAGCTCCACTCCGGGACACACGTACGAGCAGTACTTC
CASSSTPGHTYEQYF